In this sample, the clone carrying this T cell receptor beta chain turned up a few times. The antigen is not known. TCRdb reanalysed the reads using MiXCR and keeps one entry per CDR3 protein. The sample carries approximately 240,000 distinct CDR3 sequences, about 12% recorded once. The data were taken from a study of T cell repertoires in cytomegalovirus infection. Study context: Indications came from public TCR beta signatures; they pointed to CMV infection and to a matching HLA type. Study findings and constraints: Dominant in the ex vivo response were TCR beta clonotypes restricted by HLA-C and specific for CMV. Carriers of CMV and the relevant HLA type were discriminated by public TCR beta frequency.

This CDR3 region has 16 residues. Per germline, CDR1 SGHRS and CDR2 YFSETQ. V lost 1 base to trimming and J lost 4 bases; unmatched junction nucleotides: 5. The sample taken for sequencing was PBMCs. This receptor was taken from a human donor in good health (CMV status not recorded). Some clones in this sample may be carry-over from other donors' samples. The chain links TRBV5-1 to TRBJ2-3; 11 bases fit TRBD1. In DNA, the CDR3 is TGCGCCAGCAGCTTGTCCGGGACAGGGGGTTCAGATACGCAGTATTTT. Translating gives CASSLSGTGGSDTQYF.